This entry lists 23 T cell receptor beta chains sequenced from one sample in a study of T cell responses to AZD1222 COVID-19 vaccine. Only in-frame clones appear in the TCRdb table, and some are missing; sequencing was by immunoSEQ multiplex PCR. The sample has some 150,000 clones, 90% seen once. Specimen: peripheral blood, collected 28 days after the second AZD1222 dose. These receptors all come from an adult who received the AZD1222 COVID-19 vaccine.

The chain recombines TRBV12-3 or TRBV12-4 with TRBJ2-7, with D unclear. V was clipped by 5 bases and J by 6 bases, with 14 bases between them. This CDR3 is built from 13 residues. In DNA form, the CDR3 reads TGTGCCAGCAGTCCTGACGCCAGAGGCGAGCAGTACTTC. Its translation: CASSPDARGEQYF.

V gene TRBV6-6 combines with J gene TRBJ2-5; TRBD2 matches 12 bases. V was pared by 5 bases and J by 5 bases, with 6 bases of the junction left unmatched. CDR3 size: 15 residues. The germline CDR1 and CDR2 sequences are MNHNY and SVGAGI (reference sequence). The CDR3 nucleotides read TGTGCCAGCAGTCTAGCGGGAGGGCCGGGGGAGACCCAGTACTTC. It yields the protein CASSLAGGPGETQYF.

The chain is built from TRBV18 and TRBJ2-7; 7 bases line up with TRBD2. CDR3 length equals 13 residues. V lost 3 bases, J lost 5 bases, and 4 bases stayed unmatched. Looked up from germline, CDR1 is KGHSH and CDR2 is LQKENI. CDR3: CASSPGRGDEQYF. CDR3 bases: TGTGCCAGCTCACCGGGCCGGGGGGACGAGCAGTACTTC.

The chain uses TRBV3-1 (or the pseudogene TRBV3-2) and TRBJ2-7; 7 bases agree with TRBD2. Germline CDR1 LGHDT, CDR2 YNNKEL (reference sequence). The CDR3 length is 15 residues. With V trimmed by 0 bases and J by 3 bases, 5 bases remained unmatched. The CDR3 region is CASSQEWREFYEQYF. The CDR3 DNA is TGTGCCAGCAGCCAAGAATGGCGGGAGTTCTACGAGCAGTACTTC.

The chain recombines TRBV19 with TRBJ2-1, with 10 bases matching TRBD2. The J segment lost 4 bases and the V segment lost 3 bases, leaving 3 bases of the junction unmatched. Germline V lookup: CDR1 LNHDA, CDR2 SQIVND (reference sequence). The CDR3 length is 15 residues. CDR3 nucleotides: TGTGCCAGTAGTATCGGACTAGCGGCATACAATGAGCAGTTCTTC. Translating it yields CASSIGLAAYNEQFF.

V usage is TRBV6-1 and J usage is TRBJ2-2, with 12 bases identical to TRBD1. V was clipped by 3 bases and J by 9 bases; unmatched bases: 8. Germline V gives CDR1 MNHNS, CDR2 SASEGT. The CDR3 totals 16 residues. CDR3: CASSDGTGGGRRELFF. The CDR3 region has the DNA TGTGCCAGCAGTGATGGGACAGGGGGCGGAAGACGGGAGCTGTTTTTT.

This rearrangement joins TRBV10-2 to TRBJ2-3, with D perhaps TRBD2 (8 bases). The CDR3 contains 15 residues. Germline-derived CDR1 and CDR2 are WSHSY and SAAADI. With 4 bases removed from V and 6 bases from J, the gap between germline ends came to 17 bases. The CDR3 sequence: CASSALAGTADTQYF. CDR3 nucleotide sequence: TGCGCCAGCAGTGCCTTAGCGGGGACAGCCGATACGCAGTATTTT.

This clone appeared a few times. The CDR3 loop is CASSPDRSLMTPNTGELFF. DNA for the CDR3: TGTGCCAGCTCACCAGACCGGTCCCTTATGACTCCGAACACCGGGGAGCTGTTTTTT. This chain uses TRBV18 with TRBJ2-2; D ambiguous. V was clipped by 2 bases and J by 0 bases, with 19 bases between them. The CDR3 length is 19 residues. Germline V gives CDR1 KGHSH, CDR2 LQKENI.

The V gene is TRBV20-1, the J gene TRBJ2-5; tentatively, D is TRBD2 (6 bases). V lost 7 bases to trimming and J lost 5 bases, with 11 bases between them. CDR3 length: 11 amino acids. The germline V gene encodes CDR1 DFQATT and CDR2 SNEGSKA (reference sequence). This chain's CDR3 is CSGRAGETQYF. The CDR3 nucleotides read TGCAGTGGGAGGGCCGGGGAGACCCAGTACTTC.

This chain uses TRBV11-2 with TRBJ2-1, with 11 bases matching TRBD2. With 6 bases clipped from V and 9 bases from J, the junction kept 7 bases outside the gene matches. The V gene's germline CDR1 is SGHAT and CDR2 FQNNGV. The CDR3 covers 14 residues. In nucleotides, the CDR3 is TGTGCCAGCAGTAGACTAGCGGGATCAGGTGAGCAGTTCTTC. Translation: CASSRLAGSGEQFF.

This clone was detected only once. The chain employs TRBV19 and TRBJ2-4, with D tentatively TRBD2 (6 bases). Germline V gene lookup returns CDR1 LNHDA and CDR2 SQIVND (reference sequence). Trimming cost V 7 bases and J 11 bases, with 18 bases left between them. The CDR3 sequence is 13 residues long. CDR3 bases: TGTGCCAGTACCGCCCGGGGAGGTCCTTTTCAGTACTTC. Its protein product is CASTARGGPFQYF.

J is TRBJ2-1 and V is TRBV6-5, with D possibly matching TRBD2 (5 bases). Looked up from germline, CDR1 is MNHEY and CDR2 is SVGAGI. V shed 5 bases and J shed 0 bases, with 11 bases lying between them. This CDR3 comprises 15 residues. The CDR3 loop is CASSHQRSSYNEQFF. CDR3 nucleotide sequence: TGTGCCAGCAGTCACCAGCGGAGCTCCTACAATGAGCAGTTCTTC.

The chain links TRBV14 to TRBJ2-7; D is perhaps TRBD1 or TRBD2 (5 bases each). Germline V gene data show CDR1 as SGHDN and CDR2 as FVKESK. The CDR3 extends over 15 amino acids. Trimming cost V 5 bases and J 3 bases, with 17 bases left between them. Here the CDR3 reads CASSVGVGARYEQYF. DNA for the CDR3: TGTGCCAGCAGCGTGGGGGTCGGGGCCCGCTACGAGCAGTACTTC.

The chain combines TRBV3-1 (or the pseudogene TRBV3-2) with TRBJ1-2, with D perhaps matching TRBD1 (6 bases). The CDR3 spans 16 residues. CDR1 and CDR2 from the germline V gene are LGHDT and YNNKEL (reference sequence). Trimming left V 0 bases short and J 2 bases short, with 13 bases between. CDR3 amino acids: CASSQEALQGNYGYTF. CDR3 nucleotides: TGTGCCAGCAGCCAAGAAGCCTTACAGGGAAACTATGGCTACACCTTC.

This chain joins TRBV19 and TRBJ2-2; D not resolved. V was cut by 4 bases and J by 1 base, with 13 bases left in between. Germline assignment: CDR1 LNHDA and CDR2 SQIVND (reference sequence). This CDR3 has 16 amino acids. DNA for the CDR3: TGTGCCAGTAGTACCCCTCCATCTAGGAACACCGGGGAGCTGTTTTTT. Translation gives CASSTPPSRNTGELFF.

This sequence joins TRBV11-2 and TRBJ2-7, with D perhaps matching TRBD2 (6 bases). Trimming took 4 bases from V and 3 from J, leaving 19 bases between them. This CDR3 is built from 16 residues. Per the germline V gene, CDR1 is SGHAT and CDR2 is FQNNGV. The CDR3 region is CASSSDAGLLGYEQYF. DNA for the CDR3: TGTGCCAGCAGCTCGGACGCGGGACTCTTGGGCTACGAGCAGTACTTC.

The V call is TRBV3-1 (or the pseudogene TRBV3-2), the J call TRBJ2-3, with 12 bases matching TRBD2. CDR1 and CDR2 from the germline V gene are LGHDT and YNNKEL (reference sequence). The CDR3 covers 16 residues. The V and J ends lost 6 bases and 3 bases, in that order; junction bases with no gene match: 7. CDR3 in DNA: TGTGCCAGCAGACGGACTAGCGGGATGGGTACAGATACGCAGTATTTT. Translation gives CASRRTSGMGTDTQYF.

The V gene is TRBV27, the J gene TRBJ1-2, with D perhaps TRBD1 (6 bases). The CDR3 spans 14 residues. V was clipped by 10 bases and J by 3 bases, with 18 bases between them. CDR1 and CDR2 from the germline V gene are MNHEY and SMNVEV (reference sequence). The CDR3 nucleotides read TGTGCCACAGGGGTAAACCGGGTTGACTATGGCTACACCTTC. It specifies CATGVNRVDYGYTF.

This clone has only a few counts. The J gene is TRBJ1-1, the V gene TRBV4-1, with no clear D. This CDR3 has 15 residues. V gave up 0 bases and J gave up 0 bases, with 8 bases separating them. Looked up from germline, CDR1 is MGHRA and CDR2 is YSYEKL. This chain's CDR3 is CASSQDQGMNTEAFF. For the CDR3, the DNA is TGCGCCAGCAGCCAAGATCAAGGGATGAACACTGAAGCTTTCTTT.

This clone has only a few counts. The chain uses TRBV2 and TRBJ2-6, with 10 bases fitting TRBD1. The CDR3 runs to 16 residues. CDR1 SNHLY and CDR2 FYNNEI come from the germline V gene. Trimming at V came to 5 bases and at J to 2 bases, leaving 3 bases not matched to a gene. In DNA, the CDR3 is TGTGCCAGCAGTCGGGACAGGGGAGCTGGGGCCAACGTCCTGACTTTC. This codes for CASSRDRGAGANVLTF.

The rearrangement links TRBV3-1 (or the pseudogene TRBV3-2) to TRBJ2-2; tentative D call: TRBD2 (6 bases). V gave up 3 bases and J gave up 7 bases, with 9 bases separating them. The CDR3 runs to 13 residues. CDR1 is LGHDT, CDR2 YNNKEL, per germline (reference sequence). As DNA, the CDR3 is TGTGCCAGCAGCCAGGGACTGCACGGGGAGCTGTTTTTT. Residues: CASSQGLHGELFF.

The chain is built from TRBV25-1 and TRBJ2-7, with TRBD2 matching 9 bases. This CDR3 has 15 residues. CDR1 and CDR2 (germline): MGHDK, SYGVNS. Germline trimming cut 3 bases from V and 2 bases from J; bases unmatched to any gene: 5. The CDR3 region is CASSDPSGRPYEQYF. The CDR3 DNA reads as TGTGCCAGCAGTGATCCCAGCGGGAGGCCCTACGAGCAGTACTTC.

This clone was seen only once. The J gene is TRBJ2-5, the V gene TRBV5-1; 7 bases match TRBD1. V lost 7 bases, J lost 2 bases, and 8 bases stayed unmatched. CDR1 SGHRS and CDR2 YFSETQ come from the germline V gene. CDR3 length equals 14 residues. The CDR3 nucleotides are TGCGCCAGCTGGGGATTGGGACAGCAAGAGACCCAGTACTTC. This sequence encodes CASWGLGQQETQYF.